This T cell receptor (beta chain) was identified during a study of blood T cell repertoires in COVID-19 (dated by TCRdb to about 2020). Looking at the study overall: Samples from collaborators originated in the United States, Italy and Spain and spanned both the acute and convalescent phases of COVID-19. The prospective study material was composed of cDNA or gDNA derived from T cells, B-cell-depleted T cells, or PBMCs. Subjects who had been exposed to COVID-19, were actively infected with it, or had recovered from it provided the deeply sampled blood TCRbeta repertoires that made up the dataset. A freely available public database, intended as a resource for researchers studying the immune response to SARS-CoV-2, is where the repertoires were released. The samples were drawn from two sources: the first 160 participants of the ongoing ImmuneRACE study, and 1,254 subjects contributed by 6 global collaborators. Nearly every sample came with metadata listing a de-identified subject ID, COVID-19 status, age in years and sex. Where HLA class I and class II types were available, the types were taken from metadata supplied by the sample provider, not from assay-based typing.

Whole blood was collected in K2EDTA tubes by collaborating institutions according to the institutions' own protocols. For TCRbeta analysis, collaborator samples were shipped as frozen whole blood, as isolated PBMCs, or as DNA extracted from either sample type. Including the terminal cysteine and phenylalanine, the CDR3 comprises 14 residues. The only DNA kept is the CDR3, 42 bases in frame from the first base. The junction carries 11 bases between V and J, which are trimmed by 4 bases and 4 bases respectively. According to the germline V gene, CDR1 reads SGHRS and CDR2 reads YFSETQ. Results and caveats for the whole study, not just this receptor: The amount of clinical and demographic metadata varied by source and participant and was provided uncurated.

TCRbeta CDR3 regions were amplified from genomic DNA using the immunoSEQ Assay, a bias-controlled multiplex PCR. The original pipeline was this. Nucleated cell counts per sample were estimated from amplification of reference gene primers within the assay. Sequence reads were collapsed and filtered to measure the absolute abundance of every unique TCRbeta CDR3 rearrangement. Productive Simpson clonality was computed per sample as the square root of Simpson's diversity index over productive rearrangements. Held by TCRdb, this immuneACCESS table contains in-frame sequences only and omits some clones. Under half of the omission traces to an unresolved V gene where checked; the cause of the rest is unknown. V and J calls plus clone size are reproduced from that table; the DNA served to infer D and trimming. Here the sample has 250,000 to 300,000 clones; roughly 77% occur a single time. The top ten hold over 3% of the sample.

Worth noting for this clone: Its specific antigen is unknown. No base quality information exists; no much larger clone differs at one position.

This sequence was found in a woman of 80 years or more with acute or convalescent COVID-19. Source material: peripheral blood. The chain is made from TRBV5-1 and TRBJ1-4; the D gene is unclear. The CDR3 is CASSPRHLNEKLFF. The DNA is TGCGCCAGCAGCCCCAGACACCTTAATGAAAAACTGTTTTTT.